The 6 T cell receptor beta chains reported below all come from one sample, sequenced in a study of cytomegalovirus exposure and HLA in healthy donors. The PCR was carried out with 60 Vbeta primers and 13 Jbeta primers. Sequenced by immunoSEQ multiplex PCR; TCRdb stores in-frame clones only, minus some. The sample has around 200,000 clones, under 80% seen once. Sequenced: PBMCs. These receptors originate from a man between 40 and 49 years old in good health and CMV-seronegative.

The V gene is TRBV5-1, the J gene TRBJ2-2; 7 bases align to TRBD1. The V gene's germline CDR1 is SGHRS and CDR2 YFSETQ. After removal of 4 bases from V and 5 bases from J, the junction contained 8 bases not matched to a gene. This CDR3 is 15 amino acids long. The DNA of the CDR3 is TGCGCCAGCAGCGGGGAGACAGGGTTAACCGGGGAGCTGTTTTTT. Encoded protein: CASSGETGLTGELFF. Full variable domain (rest looked up from reference TRBV5-1 and TRBJ2-2): KAGVTQTPRYLIKTRGQQVTLSCSPISGHRSVSWYQQTPGQGLQFLFEYFSETQRNKGNFPGRFSGRQFSNSRSEMNVSTLELGDSALYLCASSGETGLTGELFFGEGSRLTVL.

The rearrangement uses TRBV6-1 and TRBJ2-7; 8 positions match TRBD2. The junction had 11 bases not matched to a gene; V was cut back by 1 base and J by 12 bases. The CDR3 contains 14 residues. Germline V gene lookup returns CDR1 MNHNS and CDR2 SASEGT. Here the CDR3 DNA reads TGTGCCAGCAGTGAAGGTCTGACTAGCGTTACCCTGTACTTC. The encoded protein is CASSEGLTSVTLYF.

The chain employs TRBV2 and TRBJ2-5, with TRBD1 identical over 10 bases. This CDR3 region has 17 residues. Germline values: CDR1 SNHLY, CDR2 FYNNEI. Trimming removed 6 bases from V and 5 bases from J; junction bases left unmatched: 15. The DNA of the CDR3 is TGTGCCAGCAGCCGTCCCGGGACAGGGGCGATAGGGGAGACCCAGTACTTC. It is translated as CASSRPGTGAIGETQYF. Drawing the rest from reference TRBV2 and TRBJ2-5, the complete variable domain is EPEVTQTPSHQVTQMGQEVILRCVPISNHLYFYWYRQILGQKVEFLVSFYNNEISEKSEIFDDQFSVERPDGSNFTLKIRSTKLEDSAMYFCASSRPGTGAIGETQYFGPGTRLLVL.

The J gene is TRBJ2-5, the V gene TRBV4-2; 10 nucleotides align to TRBD2. The trim removed 2 bases at V and 5 bases at J, leaving 8 bases unmatched. CDR1 is LGHNA, CDR2 YNFKEQ, per germline. CDR3 length: 16 residues. CDR3 DNA: TGTGCCAGCAGCCAATCGTTAGCGGGAGGTGGGGAGACCCAGTACTTC. It codes for CASSQSLAGGGETQYF.

The V and J genes are TRBV2 and TRBJ2-7; 12 nucleotides line up with TRBD2. CDR3 size: 16 residues. V dropped 6 bases and J dropped 2; count of bases not matched to a gene: 8. Germline V lookup: CDR1 SNHLY, CDR2 FYNNEI. The CDR3 nucleotides read TGTGCCAGCAGGACACCCCTAGCGGGAGGGACCTACGAGCAGTACTTC. Translation gives CASRTPLAGGTYEQYF.

The chain is built from TRBV7-9 and TRBJ2-5, with 9 positions matching TRBD1. Germline trimming cut 4 bases from V and 4 bases from J; bases unmatched to any gene: 7. Germline CDR1 reads SEHNR; CDR2 reads FQNEAQ (reference sequence). This CDR3 region has 15 residues. The CDR3 loop reads CASSSGQGSTETQYF. For the CDR3, the DNA is TGTGCCAGCAGCTCAGGACAGGGGTCAACAGAGACCCAGTACTTC.